Sequencing of this TCR beta chain was carried out in a study of cytomegalovirus exposure and HLA in healthy donors. Whole-study findings and limits: An analysis that came later showed most CMV-associated TCR beta chains appearing HLA-restricted. Sequencing depth roughly uniform across donors was assumed in presence/absence analyses. In all likelihood, a cluster of highly shared sequence variants was a sequencing artifact. By HLA locus, TCR association rates varied in a later analysis, with DRB1 showing the most and HLA-C the fewest.

The primer mix had 60 Vbeta and 13 Jbeta primers. Produced via immunoSEQ multiplex PCR; TCRdb's table is partial and in-frame only. The repertoire holds over 150,000 clones, with roughly four fifths as singletons. This clone was counted between two and nine times. The antigen is unknown. The sequence derives from a woman under 40 in good health and CMV-seropositive. The sample was PBMCs.

CDR3 amino acids: CASSNSVNTEAFF. In DNA, the CDR3 is TGTGCCAGCAGTAACTCGGTGAACACTGAAGCTTTCTTT. This rearrangement joins TRBV27 to TRBJ1-1; no clear D gene. The CDR3 has 13 residues. V was pared by 5 bases and J by 0 bases, with 7 bases between. Germline values: CDR1 MNHEY, CDR2 SMNVEV (reference sequence).